This TCR beta chain was recorded in a study of CD8 T cells in ankylosing spondylitis (dated by TCRdb to about 2017). As for the study more broadly: T cell receptor beta repertoires were profiled in healthy donors and ankylosing spondylitis patients so that disease-linked TCR variants could be found. The whole study cohort included about a hundred healthy donors and around 25 ankylosing spondylitis patients. Peripheral blood was sampled, and synovial fluid was additionally collected from ankylosing spondylitis patients.

The investigation overall reported the following: In peripheral blood, the disease-linked clones were found at relatively low frequencies and had a CD8+ phenotype. A TCR beta motif made up of several highly homologous amino acid variants appeared to be characteristic of blood from ankylosing spondylitis patients. Some TCR beta motif variants had previously been reported in synovial fluid and blood of reactive arthritis patients, which suggested common disease-initiation mechanisms. The disease-linked clones were reported to be significantly enriched in matched synovial fluid samples from ankylosing spondylitis patients.

The CDR1 and CDR2 encoded by the germline V gene are SGHTA and FQGNSA. The CDR3 runs 15 amino acids, cysteine and phenylalanine included. The retained sequence is limited to the CDR3, 45 bases, with the frame set at the first base. V gives up 4 bases and J gives up 3 bases, and the segment between their germline ends measures 13 bases. This clonotype was found many times. Its antigen is unknown. Per-base qualities were not stored, and no clone one base away is much larger. Sequencing used an Illumina HiSeq 2500. Quantitative 5'-RACE with molecular barcodes was the method used to prepare the TCR beta libraries. Under the source paper's analysis protocol: A new computational method based on a probabilistic model of VDJ rearrangement was used to identify disease-linked TCR variants. In TCRdb, the public reads were trimmed at Q25 with fastp and aligned with MiXCR, with productive beta chains retained. CDR3 protein duplicates are merged, each entry listing the most common genes and DNA. It is TCRdb's table, rather than the study itself, that gives the V and J calls and clone size. The sample has under 200,000 distinct CDR3 sequences on record, 9.5% to 10% of them singletons. The ten top clones hold approximately 15% of the sample.

The TCR was taken from a female donor with ankylosing spondylitis or in good health (not recorded which). The source material was blood, either unsorted or a sorted T cell fraction (not recorded which). This chain is built from TRBV7-2 and TRBJ2-4, with a tentative D gene TRBD1 over 6 matching bases. The DNA reads TGTGCCAGCAGCTCCCCGAGAGGGGGCAAAAACATTCAGTACTTC. Its coded protein is CASSSPRGGKNIQYF. When the CDR3 is completed using the reference TRBV7-2 and TRBJ2-4 genes on either side, the full variable domain is GAGVSQSPSNKVTEKGKDVELRCDPISGHTALYWYRQSLGQGLEFLIYFQGNSAPDKSGLPSDRFSAERTGGSVSTLTIQRTQQEDSAVYLCASSSPRGGKNIQYFGAGTRLSVL.